This T cell receptor beta chain appears in the sequencing data of a study of T cells expressing NK-cell markers. Broader study findings: Questions lingered over whether expanded NKG2C+ T cell clones were HCMV-specific.

Germline V lookup: CDR1 MNHEY, CDR2 SVGAGI. The CDR3 covers 15 residues. No DNA is given; TCRdb re-called the 5' RACE reads and lists each CDR3 protein once. The sample table sets out 160,000 or so distinct CDR3 sequences. With regard to this clonotype: The antigen remains unidentified.

This chain connects TRBV6-5 to TRBJ1-5; checking the TCRdb D call of TRBD1 is not possible without DNA. The sequence was obtained from a woman aged 18-70 years in good health. Material for sequencing was blood T cells: a sorted CD56 or NKG2C T cell subset, CD4+ or CD8+ T cells, or bulk PBMC T cells (not recorded which). CDR3 amino acids: CASSYGRGSNQPQHF.